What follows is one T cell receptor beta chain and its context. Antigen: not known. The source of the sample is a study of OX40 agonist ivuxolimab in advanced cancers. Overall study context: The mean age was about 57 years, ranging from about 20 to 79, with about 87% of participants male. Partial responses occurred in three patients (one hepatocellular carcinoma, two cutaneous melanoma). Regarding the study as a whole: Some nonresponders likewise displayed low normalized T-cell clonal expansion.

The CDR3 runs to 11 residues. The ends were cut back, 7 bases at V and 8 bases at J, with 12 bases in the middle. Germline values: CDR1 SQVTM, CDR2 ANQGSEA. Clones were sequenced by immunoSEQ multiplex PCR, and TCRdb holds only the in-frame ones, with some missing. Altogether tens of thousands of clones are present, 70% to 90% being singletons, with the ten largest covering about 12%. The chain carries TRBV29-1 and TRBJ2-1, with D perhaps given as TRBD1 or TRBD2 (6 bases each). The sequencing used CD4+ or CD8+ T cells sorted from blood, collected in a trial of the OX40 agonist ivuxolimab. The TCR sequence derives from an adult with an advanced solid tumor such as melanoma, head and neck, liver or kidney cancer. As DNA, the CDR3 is TGCAGCGCCCCGGAGGGGGATGAGCAGTTCTTC. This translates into CSAPEGDEQFF.